A single sample is the source of the 18 T cell receptor beta chains below, sequenced in a study of blood T cell repertoires in COVID-19. This table comes from immunoSEQ multiplex PCR, and its TCRdb copy is limited to in-frame clones, with some not included. This table has about 250,000 clones, about 85% appearing once. The sequencing sample was made of PBMCs or T cells enriched from blood (not recorded which). These receptors all come from a woman in her twenties or thirties with acute COVID-19.

The rearrangement joins TRBV7-9 to TRBJ1-5; D not resolved. The CDR3 loop spans 14 amino acids. Per the germline V gene, CDR1 is SEHNR and CDR2 is FQNEAQ (reference sequence). V was pared by 1 base and J by 4 bases, with 8 bases between. Here the CDR3 reads CASSLGGLNQPQHF. In DNA, the CDR3 is TGTGCCAGCAGCTTAGGCGGGCTTAATCAGCCCCAGCATTTT.

The chain couples TRBV19 to TRBJ1-3; D unclear. The germline gives CDR1 LNHDA, CDR2 SQIVND (reference sequence). The length of the CDR3 is 13 residues. Trimming removed 3 bases at V and 8 bases at J, with 11 bases between. The CDR3 DNA reads TGTGCCAGTAGTATTCTGCGGACTGACACCATATATTTT. This translates into CASSILRTDTIYF.

The rearrangement uses TRBV7-6 and TRBJ1-5, with D uncertain. This CDR3 contains 15 residues. V was trimmed by 1 base and J by 0 bases, leaving 7 bases between them. CDR1 is SGHVS, CDR2 FNYEAQ, per germline. The CDR3 region has the DNA TGTGCCAGCAGCTTAGGCGAGAATAGCAATCAGCCCCAGCATTTT. Amino acid sequence: CASSLGENSNQPQHF.

Points on this clone: The junction shows a germline mismatch at one end, possibly a read error. This chain's CDR3 is CASRLGGYNEQFF. The CDR3 region has the DNA TGCGCCAGCAGATTGGGAGGCTACAATGAGCAGTTCTTC. The chain has TRBV5-1 and TRBJ2-1, with D tentatively TRBD2 (6 bases). The germline V gene encodes CDR1 SGHRS and CDR2 YFSETQ. CDR3 length: 13 amino acids.

J is TRBJ2-3 and V is TRBV5-6; D may be TRBD2 (7 bases). The V and J ends lost 4 bases and 4 bases respectively, with 16 bases between them. This CDR3 comprises 15 residues. The germline V gene has CDR1 SGHDT and CDR2 YYEEEE. The CDR3 nucleotides are TGTGCCAGCAGCCTGATGGGGGGGCCCCCAGATACGCAGTATTTT. Amino acid sequence: CASSLMGGPPDTQYF.

The genes are TRBV28 and TRBJ1-5; D may be TRBD1 (6 bases). V was clipped by 4 bases and J by 4 bases, with 14 bases between them. Germline V gives CDR1 MDHEN, CDR2 SYDVKM. The CDR3 extends over 15 amino acids. The CDR3 here is CASSSTDRLNQPQHF. The CDR3 bases are TGTGCCAGCAGTTCGACCGACAGGCTGAATCAGCCCCAGCATTTT.

V gene TRBV7-9 combines with J gene TRBJ1-2; perhaps TRBD1 as D (6 bases). V was shortened by 5 bases and J by 3 bases, with 19 bases between the two germline ends. Germline loops: CDR1 SEHNR, CDR2 FQNEAQ (reference sequence). The CDR3 has 16 residues. The CDR3: CASSLGQPGQYYGYTF. The DNA of the CDR3 is TGTGCCAGCAGCCTAGGACAGCCAGGGCAGTACTATGGCTACACCTTC.

In its sample, this clone is medium-sized. This rearrangement joins TRBV6-2 or TRBV6-3 to TRBJ2-7, with TRBD1 identical over 10 bases. The germline gives CDR1 MNHEY, CDR2 SVGEGT. This CDR3 is built from 18 residues. The V segment lost 4 bases and the J segment 5 bases; nucleotides outside the gene matches: 17. The CDR3 DNA follows: TGTGCCAGCAGTTGGTCCGGGGACAGGGGCCAACCTTGGGACGAGCAGTACTTC. It encodes CASSWSGDRGQPWDEQYF.

V gene TRBV28 combines with J gene TRBJ1-3; a weak D match, TRBD1 (5 bases). The CDR3 runs 16 residues. Germline lookup yields CDR1 MDHEN and CDR2 SYDVKM. Trimming took 2 bases from V and 0 from J, leaving 11 bases between them. Written as DNA, the CDR3 is TGTGCCAGCAGTTTAAGTCAGGGACTCTCTGGAAACACCATATATTTT. This translates into CASSLSQGLSGNTIYF.

The V call is TRBV9, the J call TRBJ2-2; 7 nucleotides agree with TRBD1. Germline V gene data show CDR1 as SGDLS and CDR2 as YYNGEE. Losses at the gene ends were 0 bases for V and 1 base for J; bases not matched to a gene: 0. The CDR3 totals 15 residues. The CDR3 sequence: CASSVDRGNTGELFF. The CDR3 DNA sequence: TGTGCCAGCAGCGTAGACAGGGGGAACACCGGGGAGCTGTTTTTT.

V is TRBV3-1 (or the pseudogene TRBV3-2) and J is TRBJ1-4; no reliable D call. The CDR3 sequence is 15 residues long. Germline V gives CDR1 LGHDT, CDR2 YNNKEL (reference sequence). Trimming removed 2 bases from V and 8 bases from J, with 15 bases in between. The CDR3 coding sequence is TGTGCCAGCAGCCAATTCCGGACTGCCGGGGAAAAACTGTTTTTT. Its protein is CASSQFRTAGEKLFF.

The gene calls are TRBV19 and TRBJ1-3, with a possible D match to TRBD1 (6 bases). The V and J ends lost 5 bases and 0 bases respectively, with 11 bases between them. The CDR3 has 15 residues. Germline CDR1 reads LNHDA; CDR2 reads SQIVND (reference sequence). CDR3 nucleotide sequence: TGTGCCAGTAGTCCGGACAGATACTCTGGAAACACCATATATTTT. Its protein is CASSPDRYSGNTIYF. Full variable domain (outside the CDR3, taken from reference TRBV19 and TRBJ1-3): DGGITQSPKYLFRKEGQNVTLSCEQNLNHDAMYWYRQDPGQGLRLIYYSQIVNDFQKGDIAEGYSVSREKKESFPLTVTSAQKNPTAFYLCASSPDRYSGNTIYFGEGSWLTVV.

The genes are TRBV7-2 and TRBJ1-5, with D unclear. The V end was cut by 8 bases, the J end by 3 bases, with 8 bases between. CDR3 length: 12 amino acids. Germline CDR1 SGHTA, CDR2 FQGNSA. The CDR3 sequence: CASAGSNQPQHF. As DNA, the CDR3 is TGTGCCAGCGCAGGATCCAATCAGCCCCAGCATTTT.

The chain links TRBV5-6 to TRBJ1-2; perhaps TRBD1 as D (5 bases). The CDR3 sequence is 14 residues long. The germline gives CDR1 SGHDT, CDR2 YYEEEE. Trimming stripped 1 base from V and 4 bases from J, with 11 bases between. In DNA, the CDR3 is TGTGCCAGCAGCTTGAGGGGAACCCCCTATGGCTACACCTTC. Translated, it gives CASSLRGTPYGYTF.

The rearrangement joins TRBV28 to TRBJ2-5; D possibly corresponds to TRBD2 (5 bases). The germline V gene encodes CDR1 MDHEN and CDR2 SYDVKM. The CDR3 spans 16 residues. The V and J ends lost 5 bases and 2 bases respectively, with 18 bases between them. CDR3 sequence: CASSDPRGIAQETQYF. CDR3 bases: TGTGCCAGCAGTGACCCTCGGGGTATCGCACAAGAGACCCAGTACTTC.

This clone appeared once. The CDR3 nucleotides are TGTGCCAGCAGCCACGGACTAGCGGATTCCTACGAGCAGTACTTC. Protein sequence: CASSHGLADSYEQYF. The chain recombines TRBV13 with TRBJ2-7; 10 nucleotides agree with TRBD2. The J segment lost 1 base and the V segment lost 5 bases, leaving 5 bases of the junction unmatched. In germline, CDR1 is PRHDT, CDR2 FYEKMQ (reference sequence). The CDR3 length is 15 residues.

The J gene is TRBJ1-2, the V gene TRBV28, with TRBD1 identical over 11 bases. The CDR3 sequence is 14 residues long. Germline V CDR1 and CDR2: MDHEN, SYDVKM. Trimming removed 7 bases from V and 8 bases from J; junction bases left unmatched: 9. The CDR3 loop is CASTPPGQGGGYTF. CDR3 bases: TGTGCCAGCACCCCCCCGGGACAGGGGGGCGGCTACACCTTC.

The chain joins TRBV10-1 to TRBJ1-6; 8 nucleotides agree with TRBD1. The V gene end was trimmed by 8 bases and the J gene end by 8 bases; junction bases not matched to a gene: 5. The CDR3 is 13 amino acids. Germline V gene sequence: CDR1 WNHNN, CDR2 SYGVQD (reference sequence). The CDR3 bases are TGCGCCAGCCAGGACAGGGACGATTCACCCCTCCACTTT. It translates to CASQDRDDSPLHF.